Below are 26 T cell receptor beta chains sequenced from a single sample in a study of blood T cell repertoires in COVID-19. The assay was immunoSEQ multiplex PCR, and TCRdb's table has in-frame clones only and misses some. In the table there are about 72,000 clones, about nine tenths of which are singletons. The sequenced sample was peripheral blood. The origin of the receptors is a human donor in a cohort sampled during active COVID-19.

The CDR3 loop is CASSVAPTGKTEAFF. CDR3 nucleotide sequence: TGTGCCAGCAGTGTAGCCCCCACGGGGAAAACTGAAGCTTTCTTT. The chain couples TRBV2 to TRBJ1-1, with D unclear. V lost 4 bases and J lost 5, with 17 bases in between. There are 15 residues in the CDR3. Per germline, CDR1 SNHLY and CDR2 FYNNEI.

This chain links TRBV9 with TRBJ2-1, with 8 positions matching TRBD2. With V trimmed by 0 bases and J by 7 bases, 6 bases remained unmatched. CDR1 is SGDLS, CDR2 YYNGEE, per germline. This CDR3 has 15 amino acids. CDR3 nucleotide sequence: TGTGCCAGCAGCGTAGGGAGCGGGAGCTTGAATGAGCAGTTCTTC. Amino acids: CASSVGSGSLNEQFF.

This chain uses TRBV4-3 with TRBJ2-3, with a weak D call TRBD2 (5 bases). From germline, CDR1 is LGHNA and CDR2 YSLEER. The CDR3 consists of 13 residues. Trimming left V 8 bases short and J 0 bases short, with 9 bases between. This CDR3 reads CASGRTSTDTQYF. The CDR3 DNA is TGCGCCAGCGGGAGAACTAGCACAGATACGCAGTATTTT.

This clone was seen a handful of times. V is TRBV27 and J is TRBJ2-1; 12 bases agree with TRBD2. The V gene's germline CDR1 is MNHEY and CDR2 SMNVEV (reference sequence). J gave up 10 bases and V 5 bases, and 15 bases lay outside the gene matches. This CDR3 has 17 amino acids. The CDR3 DNA sequence: TGTGCCAGCAGTCCAAGGACTAGCGGGACCCGTAGGACGGAGCAGTTCTTC. Translation gives CASSPRTSGTRRTEQFF.

This sequence joins TRBV9 and TRBJ2-1; 7 nucleotides match TRBD2. CDR1 SGDLS and CDR2 YYNGEE come from the germline V gene. The J segment lost 5 bases and the V segment lost 3 bases, leaving 14 bases of the junction unmatched. The CDR3 contains 17 residues. The CDR3 region is CASSGTSWAGENNEQFF. In nucleotides, the CDR3 is TGTGCCAGCAGCGGGACGAGTTGGGCGGGAGAGAACAATGAGCAGTTCTTC.

This clone has only one observation. This chain connects TRBV7-2 to TRBJ1-5; D not certain. CDR1 SGHTA and CDR2 FQGNSA come from the germline V gene. Trimming shortened V by 5 bases and J by 8 bases, and 13 bases separated the two germline ends. This CDR3 spans 13 amino acids. The CDR3 region has the DNA TGTGCCAGCAGCAGAGGAGGGAGAGAGCCCCAGCATTTT. It translates to CASSRGGREPQHF. The whole variable domain, filled in from reference TRBV7-2 and TRBJ1-5, reads GAGVSQSPSNKVTEKGKDVELRCDPISGHTALYWYRQSLGQGLEFLIYFQGNSAPDKSGLPSDRFSAERTGGSVSTLTIQRTQQEDSAVYLCASSRGGREPQHFGDGTRLSIL.

V usage is TRBV7-2 and J usage is TRBJ2-2; D possibly corresponds to TRBD1 (6 bases). Trimming cost V 5 bases and J 2 bases, with 15 bases left between them. Germline lookup yields CDR1 SGHTA and CDR2 FQGNSA. This CDR3 is built from 16 residues. This CDR3 reads CASSQSWTANTGELFF. The CDR3 region has the DNA TGTGCCAGCAGCCAATCCTGGACAGCCAACACCGGGGAGCTGTTTTTT.

The chain recombines TRBV6-2 or TRBV6-3 with TRBJ2-1; 8 positions match TRBD1. Germline V CDR1 and CDR2: MNHEY, SVGEGT. V shed 3 bases and J 6 bases; nucleotides not matched to a gene: 7. The CDR3 has 15 amino acids. This chain's CDR3 is CASSYRTGIPNEQFF. In nucleotides, the CDR3 is TGTGCCAGCAGTTATAGGACAGGGATCCCCAATGAGCAGTTCTTC.

This clone was picked up a small number of times. The J gene is TRBJ2-5, the V gene TRBV6-6; D unclear. This CDR3 region has 14 residues. Germline V gene sequence: CDR1 MNHNY, CDR2 SVGAGI (reference sequence). V was cut by 0 bases and J by 2 bases, with 7 bases left in between. The CDR3 here is CASSYSTGQETQYF. CDR3 in DNA: TGTGCCAGCAGTTACTCGACTGGACAAGAGACCCAGTACTTC.

The J gene is TRBJ2-5, the V gene TRBV6-5, with TRBD1 matching 9 bases. Trimming removed 9 bases from V and 3 bases from J; junction bases left unmatched: 11. The V gene's germline CDR1 is MNHEY and CDR2 SVGAGI. The CDR3 is 15 residues long. The CDR3 here is CASSAGTGLEETQYF. The CDR3 nucleotides are TGTGCCAGTTCGGCGGGGACAGGGTTGGAAGAGACCCAGTACTTC.

The V call is TRBV5-4, the J call TRBJ2-7, with no clear D. The CDR3 covers 12 residues. V gave up 0 bases and J gave up 3 bases, with 4 bases separating them. Germline values: CDR1 SGHNT, CDR2 YYREEE (reference sequence). The CDR3 protein is CASSLDYYEQYF. The DNA for the CDR3 is TGTGCCAGCAGCTTGGACTACTACGAGCAGTACTTC.

This sequence joins TRBV5-1 and TRBJ1-1; D not certain. V was shortened by 0 bases and J by 0 bases, with 9 bases between the two germline ends. Germline CDR1 SGHRS, CDR2 YFSETQ. This CDR3 has 15 amino acids. CDR3 loop: CASSLGAVLNTEAFF. CDR3 in DNA: TGCGCCAGCAGCTTGGGGGCAGTGTTGAACACTGAAGCTTTCTTT.

V and J are TRBV19 and TRBJ1-2; 9 nucleotides match TRBD1. Losses at the gene ends were 7 bases for V and 6 bases for J; bases not matched to a gene: 6. Germline loops: CDR1 LNHDA, CDR2 SQIVND (reference sequence). The CDR3 loop spans 13 amino acids. This chain's CDR3 is CASTGDRDNGYTF. The CDR3, as DNA: TGTGCCAGTACCGGGGACAGGGATAATGGCTACACCTTC. Filled out from reference TRBV19 and TRBJ1-2, the complete variable domain reads DGGITQSPKYLFRKEGQNVTLSCEQNLNHDAMYWYRQDPGQGLRLIYYSQIVNDFQKGDIAEGYSVSREKKESFPLTVTSAQKNPTAFYLCASTGDRDNGYTFGSGTRLTVV.

V is TRBV5-1 and J is TRBJ2-3, with 8 bases identical to TRBD2. V was clipped by 3 bases and J by 4 bases; unmatched bases: 13. The length of the CDR3 is 17 residues. CDR1 is SGHRS, CDR2 YFSETQ, per germline. CDR3 nucleotides: TGCGCCAGCAGCTCGGGACTAGGTGGTAGTTGGGCAGATACGCAGTATTTT. Its protein product is CASSSGLGGSWADTQYF.

The sample holds one count of this clone. The genes are TRBV25-1 and TRBJ1-1; D remains unclear. This CDR3 region has 12 residues. Between the trimmed V and J ends, which lost 6 bases and 7 bases, there was a span of 12 bases. Looked up from germline, CDR1 is MGHDK and CDR2 is SYGVNS. CDR3 in amino acids: CASSRGLGEAFF. The DNA for the CDR3 is TGTGCCAGCAGCCGGGGTTTGGGTGAAGCTTTCTTT.

The chain couples TRBV4-3 to TRBJ2-1, with a weak D call TRBD2 (6 bases). The CDR3 extends over 15 amino acids. In germline, CDR1 is LGHNA, CDR2 YSLEER. V was cut by 3 bases and J by 7 bases, with 16 bases left in between. Written as DNA, the CDR3 is TGCGCCAGCAGCCAGACAAGAAGCGCGGGGAATGAGCAGTTCTTC. This sequence encodes CASSQTRSAGNEQFF.

The rearrangement uses TRBV5-6 and TRBJ1-2; D is ambiguous. Deletions cut 0 bases from V and 5 bases from J, with 11 bases between. The germline CDR1 and CDR2 sequences are SGHDT and YYEEEE. The CDR3 is 14 amino acids. This chain's CDR3 is CASSLVQDPYGYTF. The CDR3 nucleotides are TGTGCCAGCAGCTTGGTCCAGGATCCTTATGGCTACACCTTC.

The rearrangement uses TRBV5-8 and TRBJ1-1; D might be TRBD1 (6 bases). CDR3 length: 14 amino acids. V lost 0 bases and J 1 base, leaving 7 bases between the germline ends. CDR1 and CDR2 (germline): SGHTS, YDEGEE. CDR3 residues: CASSLEGQNTEAFF. The CDR3 DNA reads TGTGCCAGCAGCTTGGAGGGACAGAACACTGAAGCTTTCTTT.

This clone is a singleton in its sample. The J gene is TRBJ2-1, the V gene TRBV7-9, with TRBD1 matching over 12 bases. The V gene's germline CDR1 is SEHNR and CDR2 FQNEAQ (reference sequence). V shed 0 bases, J shed 9 bases, and the junction held 6 bases outside the gene matches. The CDR3 is 16 residues long. CDR3 in DNA: TGTGCCAGCAGCTTAGCGAGGTGGGACAGGGGGCCTGAGCAGTTCTTC. Protein product: CASSLARWDRGPEQFF.

V gene TRBV25-1 combines with J gene TRBJ2-1, with D unclear. V lost 10 bases to trimming and J lost 6 bases, with 19 bases between them. CDR1 and CDR2 (germline): MGHDK, SYGVNS. The CDR3 is 14 residues long. CDR3 in amino acids: CATLSVTSINEQFF. The CDR3 region has the DNA TGTGCCACCCTCAGTGTGACAAGTATCAATGAGCAGTTCTTC.

In this sample, this clone turned up once. The V and J genes are TRBV7-2 and TRBJ1-6; D is uncertain. V gave up 4 bases and J gave up 4 bases, with 14 bases separating them. The CDR3 is made up of 16 amino acids. Germline lookup yields CDR1 SGHTA and CDR2 FQGNSA. Here the CDR3 reads CASSSKYSLYNSPLHF. DNA for the CDR3: TGTGCCAGCAGCTCGAAATACTCCCTTTATAATTCACCCCTCCACTTT.

The chain combines TRBV7-6 with TRBJ1-6; 10 positions match TRBD1. V was clipped by 5 bases and J by 11 bases; unmatched bases: 9. The germline V gene encodes CDR1 SGHVS and CDR2 FNYEAQ. This CDR3 spans 15 amino acids. The CDR3: CASSPTGGFEAPLHF. Here the CDR3 DNA reads TGTGCCAGCAGCCCGACAGGGGGCTTCGAAGCACCCCTCCACTTT.

The chain carries TRBV9 and TRBJ1-5; D ambiguous. Germline CDR1 is SGDLS and CDR2 is YYNGEE. This CDR3 contains 14 residues. The germline V and J ends were trimmed by 2 bases and 0 bases, with 6 bases remaining between them. The CDR3 coding sequence is TGTGCCAGCAGCGTCACAGATAGCAATCAGCCCCAGCATTTT. Amino acid sequence: CASSVTDSNQPQHF.

This clone was seen just once. Relative to the germline gene, one junction end is altered; a read error may explain this. CDR3 nucleotides: TGTGCCAGCAGTTACGACACCTCTAGGGCCAACGTCCTGACTTTC. Protein product: CASSYDTSRANVLTF. The chain is built from TRBV6-5 and TRBJ2-6; no clear D. The CDR3 loop spans 15 amino acids. Germline assignment: CDR1 MNHEY and CDR2 SVGAGI.

The rearrangement links TRBV27 to TRBJ2-1; D is possibly TRBD2 (6 bases). V shed 7 bases and J shed 0 bases, with 10 bases lying between them. Germline V CDR1 and CDR2: MNHEY, SMNVEV (reference sequence). The CDR3 length is 14 residues. The CDR3 DNA is TGTGCCAGCACCGGACTAAGCTCCTACAATGAGCAGTTCTTC. Its translation is CASTGLSSYNEQFF.

V usage is TRBV30 and J usage is TRBJ2-2; TRBD2 might be the D (5 bases). Trimming took off 0 bases at V and 8 bases at J, with 16 bases between the two ends. CDR1 and CDR2 (germline): GTSNPN, SVGIG (reference sequence). The CDR3 loop spans 15 amino acids. CDR3 DNA: TGTGCCTGGAGTGTCGTCGCAGGCGGGTCTGGGGAGCTGTTTTTT. Translating it yields CAWSVVAGGSGELFF.